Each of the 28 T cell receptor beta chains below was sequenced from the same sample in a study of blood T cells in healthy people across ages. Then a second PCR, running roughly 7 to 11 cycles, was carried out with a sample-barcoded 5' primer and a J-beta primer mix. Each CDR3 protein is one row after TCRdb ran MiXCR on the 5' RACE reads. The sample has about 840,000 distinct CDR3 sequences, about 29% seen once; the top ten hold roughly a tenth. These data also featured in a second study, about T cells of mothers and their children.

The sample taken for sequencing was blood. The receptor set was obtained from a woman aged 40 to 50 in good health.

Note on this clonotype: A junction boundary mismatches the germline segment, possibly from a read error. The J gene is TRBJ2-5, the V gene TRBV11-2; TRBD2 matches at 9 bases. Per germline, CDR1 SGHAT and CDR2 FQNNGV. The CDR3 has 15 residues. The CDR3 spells CANSSLSGGHNEQYF. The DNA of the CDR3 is TGTGCCAACAGCTCCCTTAGCGGGGGACACAATGAGCAGTACTTC.

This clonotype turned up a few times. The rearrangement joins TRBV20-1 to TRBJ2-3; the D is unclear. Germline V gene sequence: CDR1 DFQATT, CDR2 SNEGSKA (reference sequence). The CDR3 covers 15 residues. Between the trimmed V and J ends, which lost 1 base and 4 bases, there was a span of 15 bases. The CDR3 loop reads CSARAPPWSADTQYF. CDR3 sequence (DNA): TGCAGTGCTAGAGCCCCCCCTTGGAGCGCAGATACGCAGTATTTT.

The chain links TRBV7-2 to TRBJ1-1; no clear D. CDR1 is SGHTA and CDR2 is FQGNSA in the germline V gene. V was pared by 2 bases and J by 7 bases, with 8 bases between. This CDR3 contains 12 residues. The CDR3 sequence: CASSLYMGEAFF. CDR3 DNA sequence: TGTGCCAGCAGCTTATATATGGGTGAAGCTTTCTTT. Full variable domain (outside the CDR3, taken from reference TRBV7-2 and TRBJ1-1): GAGVSQSPSNKVTEKGKDVELRCDPISGHTALYWYRQSLGQGLEFLIYFQGNSAPDKSGLPSDRFSAERTGGSVSTLTIQRTQQEDSAVYLCASSLYMGEAFFGQGTRLTVV.

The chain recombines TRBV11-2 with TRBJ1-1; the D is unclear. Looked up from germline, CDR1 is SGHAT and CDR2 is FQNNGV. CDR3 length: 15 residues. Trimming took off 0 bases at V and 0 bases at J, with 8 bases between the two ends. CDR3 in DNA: TGTGCCAGCAGCTTAGATCTAAGCATGAACACTGAAGCTTTCTTT. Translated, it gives CASSLDLSMNTEAFF. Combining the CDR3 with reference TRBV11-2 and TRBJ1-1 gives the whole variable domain EAGVAQSPRYKIIEKRQSVAFWCNPISGHATLYWYQQILGQGPKLLIQFQNNGVVDDSQLPKDRFSAERLKGVDSTLKIQPAKLEDSAVYLCASSLDLSMNTEAFFGQGTRLTVV.

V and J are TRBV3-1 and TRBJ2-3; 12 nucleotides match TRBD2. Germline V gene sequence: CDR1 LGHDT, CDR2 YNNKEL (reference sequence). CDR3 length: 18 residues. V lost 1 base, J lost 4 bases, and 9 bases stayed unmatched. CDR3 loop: CASSQGVLAGGPADTQYF. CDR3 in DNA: TGTGCCAGCAGCCAAGGTGTTCTAGCGGGGGGGCCCGCAGATACGCAGTATTTT.

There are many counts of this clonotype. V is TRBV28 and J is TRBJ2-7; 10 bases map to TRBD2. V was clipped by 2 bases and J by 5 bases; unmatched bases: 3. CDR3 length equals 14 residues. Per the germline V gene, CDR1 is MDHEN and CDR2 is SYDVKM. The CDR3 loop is CASSLSGGGHEQYF. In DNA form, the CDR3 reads TGTGCCAGCAGTTTAAGCGGGGGGGGCCACGAGCAGTACTTC. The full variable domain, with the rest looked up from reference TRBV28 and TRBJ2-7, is DVKVTQSSRYLVKRTGEKVFLECVQDMDHENMFWYRQDPGLGLRLIYFSYDVKMKEKGDIPEGYSVSREKKERFSLILESASTNQTSMYLCASSLSGGGHEQYFGPGTRLTVT.

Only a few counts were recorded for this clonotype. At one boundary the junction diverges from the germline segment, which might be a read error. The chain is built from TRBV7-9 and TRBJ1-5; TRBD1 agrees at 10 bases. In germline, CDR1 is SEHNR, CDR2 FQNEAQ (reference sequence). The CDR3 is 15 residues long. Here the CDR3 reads CASILAGQGNQPQHF. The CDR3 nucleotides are TGTGCCAGCATCTTAGCGGGACAGGGGAATCAGCCCCAGCATTTT.

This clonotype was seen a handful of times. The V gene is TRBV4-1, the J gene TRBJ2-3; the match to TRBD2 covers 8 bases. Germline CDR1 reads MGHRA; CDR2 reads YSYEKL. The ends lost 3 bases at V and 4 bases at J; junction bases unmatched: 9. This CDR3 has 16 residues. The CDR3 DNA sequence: TGCGCCAGCAGCCAGTCTTGGCGGGGGGCCTCAGATACGCAGTATTTT. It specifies CASSQSWRGASDTQYF.

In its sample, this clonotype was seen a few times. The CDR3 spells CASGKDTNNEQYF. CDR3 sequence (DNA): TGTGCTAGTGGTAAGGACACTAACAATGAGCAGTACTTC. The V call is TRBV12-5, the J call TRBJ2-4; maybe TRBD1 (5 bases). CDR3 length: 13 amino acids. Deletions cut 5 bases from V and 13 bases from J, with 18 bases between. Germline V lookup: CDR1 LGHNT, CDR2 FRNRAP. Variable domain in full (rest from reference TRBV12-5 and TRBJ2-4): DARVTQTPRHKVTEMGQEVTMRCQPILGHNTVFWYRQTMMQGLELLAYFRNRAPLDDSGMPKDRFSAEMPDATLATLKIQPSEPRDSAVYFCASGKDTNNEQYFGAGTRLSVL.

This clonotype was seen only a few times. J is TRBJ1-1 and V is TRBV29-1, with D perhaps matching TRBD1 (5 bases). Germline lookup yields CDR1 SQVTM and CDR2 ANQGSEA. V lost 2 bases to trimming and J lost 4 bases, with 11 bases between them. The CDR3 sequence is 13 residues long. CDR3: CSVESDQGTEAFF. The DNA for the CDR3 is TGCAGCGTTGAATCGGACCAGGGCACTGAAGCTTTCTTT.

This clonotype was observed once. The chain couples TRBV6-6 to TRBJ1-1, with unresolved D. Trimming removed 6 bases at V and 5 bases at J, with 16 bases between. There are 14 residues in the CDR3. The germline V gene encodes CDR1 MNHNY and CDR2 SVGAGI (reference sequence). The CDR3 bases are TGTGCCAGCAGGGGAAGCGGGGAGTGGACTGAAGCTTTCTTT. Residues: CASRGSGEWTEAFF.

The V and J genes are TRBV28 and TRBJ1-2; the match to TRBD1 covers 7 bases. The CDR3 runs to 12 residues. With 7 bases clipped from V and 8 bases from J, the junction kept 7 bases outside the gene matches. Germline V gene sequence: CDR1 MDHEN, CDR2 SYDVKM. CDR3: CASIDRAGGYTF. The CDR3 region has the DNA TGTGCCAGCATCGACAGGGCTGGGGGCTACACCTTC.

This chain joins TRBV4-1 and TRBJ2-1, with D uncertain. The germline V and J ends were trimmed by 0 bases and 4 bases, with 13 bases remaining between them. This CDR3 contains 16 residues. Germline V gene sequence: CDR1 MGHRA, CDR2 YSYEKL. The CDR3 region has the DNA TGCGCCAGCAGCCAAGATCTGTTCGGGCAGTACAATGAGCAGTTCTTC. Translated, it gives CASSQDLFGQYNEQFF.

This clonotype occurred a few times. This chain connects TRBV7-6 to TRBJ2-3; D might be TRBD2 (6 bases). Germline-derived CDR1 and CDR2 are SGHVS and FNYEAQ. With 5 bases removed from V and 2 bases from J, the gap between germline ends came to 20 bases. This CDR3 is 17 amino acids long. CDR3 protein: CASSGALAPSPTDTQYF. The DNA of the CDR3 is TGTGCCAGCAGCGGGGCCCTAGCGCCCTCCCCCACAGATACGCAGTATTTT.

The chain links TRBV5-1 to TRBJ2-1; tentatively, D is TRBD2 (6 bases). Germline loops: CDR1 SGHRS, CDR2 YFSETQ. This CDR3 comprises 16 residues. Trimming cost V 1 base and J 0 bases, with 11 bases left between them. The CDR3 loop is CASSLPLALSYNEQFF. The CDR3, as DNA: TGCGCCAGCAGCTTGCCACTAGCTCTCTCCTACAATGAGCAGTTCTTC.

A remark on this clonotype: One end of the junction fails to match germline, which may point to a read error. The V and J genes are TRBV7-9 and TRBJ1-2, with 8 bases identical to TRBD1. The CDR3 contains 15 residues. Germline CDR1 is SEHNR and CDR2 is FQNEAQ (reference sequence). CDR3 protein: CTSSDAAGGDYGYTF. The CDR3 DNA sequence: TGTACCAGCAGCGACGCGGCAGGGGGCGACTATGGCTACACCTTC.

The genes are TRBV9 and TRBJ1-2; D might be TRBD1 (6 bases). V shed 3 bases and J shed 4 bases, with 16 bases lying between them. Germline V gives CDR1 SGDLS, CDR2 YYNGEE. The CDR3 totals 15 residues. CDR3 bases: TGTGCCAGCAGCGCCCAAGAAGGGGGAGGCTATGGCTACACCTTC. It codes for CASSAQEGGGYGYTF.

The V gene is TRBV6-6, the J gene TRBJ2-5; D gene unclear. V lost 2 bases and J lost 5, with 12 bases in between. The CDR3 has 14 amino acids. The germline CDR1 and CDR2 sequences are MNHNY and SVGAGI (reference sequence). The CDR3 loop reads CASSYGGRQETQYF. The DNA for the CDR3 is TGTGCCAGCAGTTACGGCGGCCGCCAGGAGACCCAGTACTTC.

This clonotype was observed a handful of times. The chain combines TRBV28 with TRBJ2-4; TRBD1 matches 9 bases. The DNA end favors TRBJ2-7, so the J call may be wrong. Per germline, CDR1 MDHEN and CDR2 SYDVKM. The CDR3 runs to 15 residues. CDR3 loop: CASSSAGTGYYEQYF. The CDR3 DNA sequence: TGTGCCAGCAGTTCAGCCGGGACAGGGTACTACGAGCAGTACTTC.

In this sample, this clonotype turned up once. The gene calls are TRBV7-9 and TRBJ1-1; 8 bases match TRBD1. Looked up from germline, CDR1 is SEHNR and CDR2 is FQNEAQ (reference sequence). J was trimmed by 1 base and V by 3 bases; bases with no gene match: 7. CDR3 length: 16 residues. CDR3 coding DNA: TGTGCCAGCAGCTTCTCCCTCGGGACAGGGAACACTGAAGCTTTCTTT. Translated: CASSFSLGTGNTEAFF. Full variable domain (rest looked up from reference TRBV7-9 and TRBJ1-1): DTGVSQNPRHKITKRGQNVTFRCDPISEHNRLYWYRQTLGQGPEFLTYFQNEAQLEKSRLLSDRFSAERPKGSFSTLEIQRTEQGDSAMYLCASSFSLGTGNTEAFFGQGTRLTVV.

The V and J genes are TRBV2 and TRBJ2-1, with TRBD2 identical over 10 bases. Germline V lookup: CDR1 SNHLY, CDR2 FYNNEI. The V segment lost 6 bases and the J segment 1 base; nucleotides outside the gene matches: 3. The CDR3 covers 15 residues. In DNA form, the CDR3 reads TGTGCCAGCAGAAGTAGCGGGGGGTCCTACAATGAGCAGTTCTTC. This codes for CASRSSGGSYNEQFF.

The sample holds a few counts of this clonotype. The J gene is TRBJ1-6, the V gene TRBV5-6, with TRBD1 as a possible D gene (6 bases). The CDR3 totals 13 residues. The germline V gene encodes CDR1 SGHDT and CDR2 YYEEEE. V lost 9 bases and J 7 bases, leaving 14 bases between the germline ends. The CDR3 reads CATTGQRNSPLHF. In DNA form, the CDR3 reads TGTGCCACCACAGGACAGAGGAATTCACCCCTCCACTTT.

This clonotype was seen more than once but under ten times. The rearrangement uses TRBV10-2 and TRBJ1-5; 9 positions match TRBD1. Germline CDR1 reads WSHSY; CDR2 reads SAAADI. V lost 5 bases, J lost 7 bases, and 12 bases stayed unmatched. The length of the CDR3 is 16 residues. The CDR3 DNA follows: TGCGCCAGCAGTAGTGGTAGGGACAGGGATGGGCAGCCCCAGCATTTT. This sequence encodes CASSSGRDRDGQPQHF.

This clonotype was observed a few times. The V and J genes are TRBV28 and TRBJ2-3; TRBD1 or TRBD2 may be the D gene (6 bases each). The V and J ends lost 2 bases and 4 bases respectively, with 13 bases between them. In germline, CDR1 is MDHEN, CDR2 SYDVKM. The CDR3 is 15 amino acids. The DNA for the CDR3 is TGTGCCAGCAGTTTACCCTGGGGGGCCTCAGATACGCAGTATTTT. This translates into CASSLPWGASDTQYF.

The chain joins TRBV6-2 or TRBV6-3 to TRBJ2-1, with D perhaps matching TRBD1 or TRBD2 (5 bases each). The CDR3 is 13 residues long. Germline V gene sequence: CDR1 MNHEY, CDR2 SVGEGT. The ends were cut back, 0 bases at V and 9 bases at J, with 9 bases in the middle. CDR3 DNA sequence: TGTGCCAGCAGTTACTCGGCCGGGACTGAGCAGTTCTTC. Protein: CASSYSAGTEQFF.

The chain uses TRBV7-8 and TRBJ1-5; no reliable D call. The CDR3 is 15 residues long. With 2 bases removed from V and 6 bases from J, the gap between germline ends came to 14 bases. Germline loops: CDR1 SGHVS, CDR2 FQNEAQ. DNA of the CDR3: TGTGCCAGCAGCTTACTAGACCGTACGAGTCAGCCCCAGCATTTT. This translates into CASSLLDRTSQPQHF.

CDR3 residues: CSARAPTSNPNIQYF. CDR3 nucleotides: TGCAGTGCTAGGGCCCCGACTAGTAATCCTAACATTCAGTACTTC. This chain uses TRBV20-1 with TRBJ2-4; TRBD2 is a possible D gene (6 bases). Between the trimmed V and J ends, which lost 3 bases and 7 bases, there was a span of 19 bases. CDR1 and CDR2 from the germline V gene are DFQATT and SNEGSKA (reference sequence). The CDR3 loop spans 15 amino acids.

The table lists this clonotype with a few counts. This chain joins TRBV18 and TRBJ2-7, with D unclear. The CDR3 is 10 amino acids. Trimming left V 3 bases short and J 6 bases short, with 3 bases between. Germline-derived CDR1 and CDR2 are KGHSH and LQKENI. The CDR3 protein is CASSPFEQYF. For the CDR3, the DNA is TGTGCCAGCTCACCCTTCGAGCAGTACTTC.